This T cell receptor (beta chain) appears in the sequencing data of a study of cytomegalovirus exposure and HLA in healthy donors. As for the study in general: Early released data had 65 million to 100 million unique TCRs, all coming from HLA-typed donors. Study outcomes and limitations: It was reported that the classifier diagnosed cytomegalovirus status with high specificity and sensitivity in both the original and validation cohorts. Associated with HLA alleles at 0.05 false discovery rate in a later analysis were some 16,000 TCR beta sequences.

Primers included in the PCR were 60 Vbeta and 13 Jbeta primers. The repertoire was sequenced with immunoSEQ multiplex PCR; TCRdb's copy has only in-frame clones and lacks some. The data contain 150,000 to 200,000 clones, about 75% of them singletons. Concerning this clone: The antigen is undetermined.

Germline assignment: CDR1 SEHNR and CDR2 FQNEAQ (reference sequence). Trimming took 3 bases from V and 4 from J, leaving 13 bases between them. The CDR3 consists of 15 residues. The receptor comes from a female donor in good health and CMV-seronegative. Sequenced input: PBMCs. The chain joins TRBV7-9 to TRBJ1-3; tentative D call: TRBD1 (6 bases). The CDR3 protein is CASSFTQGPGNTIYF. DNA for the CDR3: TGTGCCAGCAGCTTTACACAGGGTCCCGGAAACACCATATATTTT.